The rows below give T cell receptor beta chains drawn from one sample of a study of cytomegalovirus exposure and HLA in healthy donors. The protocol was immunoSEQ multiplex PCR, while the TCRdb copy is restricted to in-frame clones and leaves out a portion. Altogether some 78,000 clones are present, over 70% being singletons, with the ten largest covering around 23%. Specimen: PBMCs. The receptors come from a woman aged 45-60 years in good health and CMV-seropositive. Each CDR3 is given with its conserved first and last residue. Each record gives: J gene, V gene, CDR3 protein.

TRBJ2-5 TRBV5-1 CASSLISQAYQETQYF
TRBJ2-3 TRBV7-9 CASSPAAGAVDTQYF
TRBJ1-6 TRBV7-9 CASSSGLGPLHF
TRBJ2-3 TRBV30 CAWNTDTDTQYF
TRBJ1-2 TRBV19 CASSTPGKNYGYTF
TRBJ2-2 TRBV7-3 CASEEGTGELFF
TRBJ1-2 TRBV2 CASSEGGTPLYGYTF
TRBJ1-3 TRBV6-5 CASSYSRPESGNTIYF
TRBJ2-1 TRBV11-3 CASSLGLAGAYNEQFF
TRBJ2-1 TRBV18 CASSGNRADNEQFF
TRBJ2-1 TRBV19 CASSMGSGGYNEQFF
TRBJ2-7 TRBV19 CASSLGGAELLSYEQYF
TRBJ1-2 TRBV19 CASRSLWTGTNYGYTF
TRBJ1-5 TRBV6-5 CASSSQGATGNQPQHF
TRBJ1-1 TRBV15 CATSRDRGLNTEAFF
TRBJ2-3 TRBV5-6 CASSPVERTDTQYF
TRBJ1-1 TRBV12-5 CASSGQGATEAFF
TRBJ2-5 TRBV4-2 CASSQGESRASGYQETQYF
TRBJ1-6 TRBV7-9 CASTSQGWGSSPLHF
TRBJ2-3 TRBV10-3 CATINTRDRNTDTQYF
TRBJ2-5 TRBV19 CASSIRGLAGGPSTETQYF
TRBJ2-7 TRBV27 CASSLTIRSYEQYF
TRBJ2-7 TRBV5-6 CASSGRDRYEQYF
TRBJ1-2 TRBV29-1 CSAAGGQNYGYTF
TRBJ2-1 TRBV9 CASSGGYNEQFF
TRBJ2-3 TRBV10-2 CASSEDGGAGADTQYF
TRBJ2-3 TRBV5-1 CASSLGISGAVSTDTQYF
TRBJ2-6 TRBV7-2 CASSLAHGFISGANVLTF
TRBJ1-1 TRBV11-1 CASSPRSPRTGWNTEAFF
TRBJ1-2 TRBV6-4 CASSPEWGRSYGYTF
TRBJ1-1 TRBV5-1 CASSQGANTEAFF
TRBJ2-1 TRBV11-2 CASSHLRSTYNEQFF
TRBJ2-1 TRBV6-1 CASTFRLAGRNEQFF
TRBJ1-1 TRBV13 CASRFRGATEAFF
TRBJ2-3 TRBV4-2 CASSQDGLAGTTDTQYF
TRBJ1-2 TRBV7-9 CASSLDGGGYTF